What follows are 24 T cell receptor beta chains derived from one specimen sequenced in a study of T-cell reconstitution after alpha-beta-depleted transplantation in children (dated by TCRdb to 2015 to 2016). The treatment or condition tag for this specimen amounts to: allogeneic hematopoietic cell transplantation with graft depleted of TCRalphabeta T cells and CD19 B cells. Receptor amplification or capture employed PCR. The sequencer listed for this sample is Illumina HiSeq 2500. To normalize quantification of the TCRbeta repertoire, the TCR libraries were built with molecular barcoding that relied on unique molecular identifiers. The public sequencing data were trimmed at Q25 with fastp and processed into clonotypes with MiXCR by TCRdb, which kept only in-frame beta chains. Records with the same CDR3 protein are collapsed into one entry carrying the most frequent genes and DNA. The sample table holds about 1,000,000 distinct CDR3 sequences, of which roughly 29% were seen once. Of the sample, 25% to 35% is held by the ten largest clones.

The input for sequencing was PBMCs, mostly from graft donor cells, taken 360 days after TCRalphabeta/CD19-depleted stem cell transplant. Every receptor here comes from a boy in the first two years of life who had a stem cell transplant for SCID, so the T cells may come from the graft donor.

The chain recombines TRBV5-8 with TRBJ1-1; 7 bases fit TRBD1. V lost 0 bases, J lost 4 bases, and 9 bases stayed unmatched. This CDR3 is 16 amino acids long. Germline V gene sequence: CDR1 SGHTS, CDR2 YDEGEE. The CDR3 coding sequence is TGTGCCAGCAGCTTGGGTACAGGGGTAGGAGGCACTGAAGCTTTCTTT. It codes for CASSLGTGVGGTEAFF.

CDR3 sequence: CASSPLSAGGSTDTQYF. The CDR3 bases are TGTGCCAGCTCACCACTCTCTGCGGGGGGCAGCACAGATACGCAGTATTTT. The chain joins TRBV18 to TRBJ2-3, with 8 bases lining up with TRBD2. Germline V gives CDR1 KGHSH, CDR2 LQKENI. This CDR3 comprises 17 residues. V was clipped by 1 base and J by 0 bases; unmatched bases: 6.

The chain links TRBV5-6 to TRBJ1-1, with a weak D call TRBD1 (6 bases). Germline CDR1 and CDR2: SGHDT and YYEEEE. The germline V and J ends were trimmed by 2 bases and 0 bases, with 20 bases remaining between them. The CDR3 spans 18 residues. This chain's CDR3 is CASSFFPETGRMNTEAFF. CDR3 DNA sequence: TGTGCCAGCAGCTTTTTCCCCGAGACAGGAAGAATGAACACTGAAGCTTTCTTT.

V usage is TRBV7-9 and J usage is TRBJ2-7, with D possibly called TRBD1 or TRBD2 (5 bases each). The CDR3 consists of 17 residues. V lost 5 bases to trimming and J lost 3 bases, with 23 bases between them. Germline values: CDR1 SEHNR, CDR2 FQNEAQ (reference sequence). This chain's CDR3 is CASSQPGPRRGFYEQYF. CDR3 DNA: TGTGCCAGCAGCCAGCCGGGACCCCGTAGAGGATTCTACGAGCAGTACTTC.

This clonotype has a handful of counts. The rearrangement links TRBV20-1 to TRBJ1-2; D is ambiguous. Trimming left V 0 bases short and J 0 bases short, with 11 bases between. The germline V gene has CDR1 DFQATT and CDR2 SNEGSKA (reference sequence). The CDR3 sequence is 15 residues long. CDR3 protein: CSARDSETPNYGYTF. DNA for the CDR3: TGCAGTGCTAGAGATTCGGAGACACCTAACTATGGCTACACCTTC.

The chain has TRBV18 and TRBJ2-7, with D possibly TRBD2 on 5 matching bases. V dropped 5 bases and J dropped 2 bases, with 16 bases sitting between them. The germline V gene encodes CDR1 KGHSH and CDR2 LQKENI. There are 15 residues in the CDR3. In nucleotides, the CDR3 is TGTGCCAGCTCATCCCGGACTCGAGGACCCTACGAGCAGTACTTC. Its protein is CASSSRTRGPYEQYF.

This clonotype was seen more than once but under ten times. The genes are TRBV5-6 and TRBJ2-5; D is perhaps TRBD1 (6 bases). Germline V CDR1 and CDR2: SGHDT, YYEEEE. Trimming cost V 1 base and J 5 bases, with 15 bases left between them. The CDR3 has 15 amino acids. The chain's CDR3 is CASSLFQGREETQYF. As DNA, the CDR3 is TGTGCCAGCAGCTTGTTCCAGGGGCGCGAGGAGACCCAGTACTTC.

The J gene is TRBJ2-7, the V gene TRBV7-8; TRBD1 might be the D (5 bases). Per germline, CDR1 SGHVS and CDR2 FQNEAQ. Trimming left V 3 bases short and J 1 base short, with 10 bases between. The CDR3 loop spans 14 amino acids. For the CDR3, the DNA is TGTGCCAGCAGCTTTCAAGGGGAATCCTACGAGCAGTACTTC. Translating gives CASSFQGESYEQYF. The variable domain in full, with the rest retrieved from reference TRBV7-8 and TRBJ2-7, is GAGVSQSPRYKVAKRGQDVALRCDPISGHVSLFWYQQALGQGPEFLTYFQNEAQLDKSGLPSDRFFAERPEGSVSTLKIQRTQQEDSAVYLCASSFQGESYEQYFGPGTRLTVT.

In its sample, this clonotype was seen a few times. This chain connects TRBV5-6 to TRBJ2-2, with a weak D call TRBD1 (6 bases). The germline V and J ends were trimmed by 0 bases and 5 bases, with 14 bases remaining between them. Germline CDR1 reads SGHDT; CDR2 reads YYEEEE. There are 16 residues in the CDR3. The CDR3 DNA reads TGTGCCAGCAGCTTGGGACAGGTGGGCCCTACCGGGGAGCTGTTTTTT. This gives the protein CASSLGQVGPTGELFF. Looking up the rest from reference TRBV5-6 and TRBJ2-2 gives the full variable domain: DAGVTQSPTHLIKTRGQQVTLRCSPKSGHDTVSWYQQALGQGPQFIFQYYEEEERQRGNFPDRFSGHQFPNYSSELNVNALLLGDSALYLCASSLGQVGPTGELFFGEGSRLTVL.

CDR3 nucleotides: TGCGCCAGCAGCCAAGATCCAGGAGCGCAGTCCCAGTACTTC. Protein sequence: CASSQDPGAQSQYF. The chain has TRBV4-1 and TRBJ2-5; D gene unclear. The CDR3 runs to 14 residues. Trimming removed 0 bases at V and 9 bases at J, with 14 bases between. The V gene's germline CDR1 is MGHRA and CDR2 YSYEKL.

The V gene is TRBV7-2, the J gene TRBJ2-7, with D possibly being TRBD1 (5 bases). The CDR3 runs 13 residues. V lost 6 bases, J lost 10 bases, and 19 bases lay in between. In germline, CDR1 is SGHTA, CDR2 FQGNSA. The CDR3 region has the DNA TGTGCCAGCAGGTCACCTCAGGGAAGTGATCAGTACTTC. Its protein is CASRSPQGSDQYF. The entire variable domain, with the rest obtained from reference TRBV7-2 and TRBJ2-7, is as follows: GAGVSQSPSNKVTEKGKDVELRCDPISGHTALYWYRQSLGQGLEFLIYFQGNSAPDKSGLPSDRFSAERTGGSVSTLTIQRTQQEDSAVYLCASRSPQGSDQYFGPGTRLTVT.

The CDR3 DNA is TGTGCCAGCAGTTTCCTCGGGGAGCTACCCTACGAGCAGTACTTC. Translated, it gives CASSFLGELPYEQYF. This chain links TRBV28 with TRBJ2-7, with a possible D match to TRBD2 (5 bases). The CDR3 is 15 residues long. CDR1 and CDR2 from the germline V gene are MDHEN and SYDVKM. Trimming took off 3 bases at V and 2 bases at J, with 14 bases between the two ends.

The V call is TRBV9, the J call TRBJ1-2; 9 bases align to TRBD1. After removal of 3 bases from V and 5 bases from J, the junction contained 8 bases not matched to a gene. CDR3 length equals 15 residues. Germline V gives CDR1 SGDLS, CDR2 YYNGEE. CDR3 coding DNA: TGTGCCAGCAGCGCCATACAGGGGGCTGGGTATGGCTACACCTTC. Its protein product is CASSAIQGAGYGYTF.

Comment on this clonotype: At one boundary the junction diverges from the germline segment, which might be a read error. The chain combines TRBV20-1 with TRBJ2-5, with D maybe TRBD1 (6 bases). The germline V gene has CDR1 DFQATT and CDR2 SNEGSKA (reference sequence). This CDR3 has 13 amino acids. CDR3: CSARVRGFETQYF. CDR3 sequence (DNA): TGCAGTGCCAGAGTTAGGGGGTTTGAGACCCAGTACTTC.

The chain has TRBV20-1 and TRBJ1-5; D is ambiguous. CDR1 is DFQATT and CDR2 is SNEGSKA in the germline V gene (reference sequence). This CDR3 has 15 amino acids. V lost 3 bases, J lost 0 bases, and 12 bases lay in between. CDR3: CSASDAGLSNQPQHF. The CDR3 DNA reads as TGCAGTGCTAGCGACGCAGGCCTTAGCAATCAGCCCCAGCATTTT.

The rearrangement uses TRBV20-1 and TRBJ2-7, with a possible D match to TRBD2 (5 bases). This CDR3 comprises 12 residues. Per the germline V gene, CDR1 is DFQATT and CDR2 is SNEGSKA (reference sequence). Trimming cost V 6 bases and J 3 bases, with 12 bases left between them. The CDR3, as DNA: TGCAGTGCCACACTAGTGTTCTACGAGCAGTACTTC. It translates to CSATLVFYEQYF.

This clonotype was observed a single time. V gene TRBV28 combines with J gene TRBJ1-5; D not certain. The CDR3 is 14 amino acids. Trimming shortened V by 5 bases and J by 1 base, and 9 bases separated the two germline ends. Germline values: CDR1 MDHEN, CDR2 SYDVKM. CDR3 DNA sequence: TGTGCCAGCAGTCCCCTCAGGAGCAATCAGCCCCAGCATTTT. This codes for CASSPLRSNQPQHF.

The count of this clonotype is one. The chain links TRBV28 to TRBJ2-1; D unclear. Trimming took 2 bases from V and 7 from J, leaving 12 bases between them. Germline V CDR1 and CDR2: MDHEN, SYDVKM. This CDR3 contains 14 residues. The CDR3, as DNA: TGTGCCAGCAGTTTAAGGGTCGATCAAAATGAGCAGTTCTTC. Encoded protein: CASSLRVDQNEQFF.

The CDR3 region is CATSPPPGSNSPLHF. CDR3 nucleotides: TGTGCCACCAGCCCCCCGCCGGGCAGTAATTCACCCCTCCACTTT. J is TRBJ1-6 and V is TRBV15; D gene uncertain. Trimming shortened V by 5 bases and J by 6 bases, and 14 bases separated the two germline ends. Germline V CDR1 and CDR2: LNHNV, YYDKDF (reference sequence). The CDR3 runs 15 residues. The full variable domain, its missing parts supplied by reference TRBV15 and TRBJ1-6, is DAMVIQNPRYQVTQFGKPVTLSCSQTLNHNVMYWYQQKSSQAPKLLFHYYDKDFNNEADTPDNFQSRRPNTSFCFLDIRSPGLGDTAMYLCATSPPPGSNSPLHFGNGTRLTVT.

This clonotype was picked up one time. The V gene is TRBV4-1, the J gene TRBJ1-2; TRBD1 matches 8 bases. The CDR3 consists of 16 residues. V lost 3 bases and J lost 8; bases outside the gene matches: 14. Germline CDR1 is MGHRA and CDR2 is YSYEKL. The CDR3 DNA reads TGCGCCAGCAGCCAGGAATCCTCAGGGGGCCCTAAGGGCTACACCTTC. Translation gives CASSQESSGGPKGYTF.

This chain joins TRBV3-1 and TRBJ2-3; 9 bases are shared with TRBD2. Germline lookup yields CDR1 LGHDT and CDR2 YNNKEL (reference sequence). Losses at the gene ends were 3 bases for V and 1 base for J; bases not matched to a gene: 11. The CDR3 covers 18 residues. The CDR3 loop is CASSHVAGGLYGTDTQYF. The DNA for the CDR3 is TGTGCCAGCAGCCATGTGGCGGGGGGGTTATACGGCACAGATACGCAGTATTTT.

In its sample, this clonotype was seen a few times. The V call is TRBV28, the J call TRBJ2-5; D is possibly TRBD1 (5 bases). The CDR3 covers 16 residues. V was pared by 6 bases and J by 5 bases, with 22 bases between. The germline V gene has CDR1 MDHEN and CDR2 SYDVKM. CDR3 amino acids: CASSRATRVRYETQYF. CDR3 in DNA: TGTGCCAGCAGCCGAGCGACCAGGGTGAGGTACGAGACCCAGTACTTC.

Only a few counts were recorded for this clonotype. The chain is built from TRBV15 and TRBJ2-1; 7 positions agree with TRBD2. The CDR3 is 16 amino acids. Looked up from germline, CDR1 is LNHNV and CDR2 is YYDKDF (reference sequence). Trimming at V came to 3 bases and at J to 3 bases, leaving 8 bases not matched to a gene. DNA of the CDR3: TGTGCCACCAGCAGCGGCGGGGGAGACCTCTACAATGAGCAGTTCTTC. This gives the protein CATSSGGGDLYNEQFF.

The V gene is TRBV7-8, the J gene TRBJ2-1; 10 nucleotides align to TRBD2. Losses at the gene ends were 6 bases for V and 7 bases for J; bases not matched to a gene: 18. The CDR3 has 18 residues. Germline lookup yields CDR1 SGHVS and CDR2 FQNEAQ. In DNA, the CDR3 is TGTGCCAGCAGTCCAAGTCGTCTAGCGGGGGCCAGGGGTAATGAGCAGTTCTTC. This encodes CASSPSRLAGARGNEQFF. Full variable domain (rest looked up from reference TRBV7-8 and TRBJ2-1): GAGVSQSPRYKVAKRGQDVALRCDPISGHVSLFWYQQALGQGPEFLTYFQNEAQLDKSGLPSDRFFAERPEGSVSTLKIQRTQQEDSAVYLCASSPSRLAGARGNEQFFGPGTRLTVL.